This T cell receptor (beta chain) was observed in a study of blood T cell repertoires in COVID-19. Study in general: COVID-19 samples from acute and convalescent phases originated in the United States, Italy and Spain. Sample material is recorded as cDNA or gDNA derived from T cells, B-cell-depleted T cells, or PBMCs.

This clone was seen only once. Germline V gene sequence: CDR1 GTSNPN, CDR2 SVGIG (reference sequence). Trimming shortened V by 4 bases and J by 1 base, and 17 bases separated the two germline ends. CDR3 size: 16 residues. The age range of participants was 18 to 89 years, with residence in about two dozen US areas. As handled by the study authors: For nucleated cells, counts were estimated from reference gene primer amplification. Here immunoSEQ multiplex PCR was the method, and the copy in TCRdb shows in-frame clones only, minus some. Clonal size and the V and J genes are those of that table, whereas D and trimming came from the DNA. Among approximately 380,000 clones, 88% were seen once, and the ten largest hold more than 0.95%.

This clonotype was obtained from a woman aged 18 to 35 who had recovered from COVID-19. The rearrangement links TRBV30 to TRBJ1-5; the D is unclear. The sample comprised PBMCs or T cells enriched from blood (not recorded which). Here the CDR3 reads CAWTPGPTGSNQPQHF. The CDR3 DNA reads as TGTGCCTGGACCCCCGGCCCCACGGGGAGCAATCAGCCCCAGCATTTT.